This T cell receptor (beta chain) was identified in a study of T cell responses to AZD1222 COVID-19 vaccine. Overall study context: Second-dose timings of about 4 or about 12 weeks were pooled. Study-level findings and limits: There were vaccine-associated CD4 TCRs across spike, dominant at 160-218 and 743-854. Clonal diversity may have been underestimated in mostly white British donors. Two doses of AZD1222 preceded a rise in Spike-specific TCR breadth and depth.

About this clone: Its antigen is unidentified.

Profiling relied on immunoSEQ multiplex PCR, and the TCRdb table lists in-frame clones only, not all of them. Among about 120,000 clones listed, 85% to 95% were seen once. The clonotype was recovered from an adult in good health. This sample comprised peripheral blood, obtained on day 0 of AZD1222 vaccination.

The CDR3 reads CASSQEKEYGYTF. CDR3 sequence (DNA): TGTGCCAGCAGCCAAGAAAAAGAATATGGCTACACCTTC. The chain couples TRBV3-1 (or the pseudogene TRBV3-2) to TRBJ1-2; D is undetermined. The CDR3 runs to 13 residues. V was cut by 0 bases and J by 5 bases, with 7 bases left in between. In germline, CDR1 is LGHDT, CDR2 YNNKEL (reference sequence).